This entry lists 17 T cell receptor beta chains sequenced from one sample in a study of OX40 agonist ivuxolimab in advanced cancers. Some clones are missing from TCRdb's copy, which holds only in-frame ones; the method was immunoSEQ multiplex PCR. The table has 60,000 to 80,000 clones, 90% to 95% seen once. Here the sequenced sample was CD4+ or CD8+ T cells sorted from blood, taken in a trial of the OX40 agonist ivuxolimab. The origin of the receptors is an adult with an advanced solid tumor such as melanoma, head and neck, liver or kidney cancer.

The chain uses TRBV29-1 and TRBJ1-1; 9 positions match TRBD1. The ends lost 1 base at V and 0 bases at J; junction bases unmatched: 0. The germline gives CDR1 SQVTM, CDR2 ANQGSEA. The CDR3 extends over 14 amino acids. The CDR3 nucleotides are TGCAGCGTTGAAGGGGACAGGGTGAACACTGAAGCTTTCTTT. Amino acids: CSVEGDRVNTEAFF.

The V gene is TRBV19, the J gene TRBJ2-2, with 9 bases matching TRBD2. The V gene's germline CDR1 is LNHDA and CDR2 SQIVND (reference sequence). This CDR3 contains 17 residues. The V and J ends lost 4 bases and 5 bases, in that order; junction bases with no gene match: 11. DNA of the CDR3: TGTGCCAGTAGTAAACAGACTAGCGGTACTAAGACCGGGGAGCTGTTTTTT. Residues: CASSKQTSGTKTGELFF.

The J gene is TRBJ2-1, the V gene TRBV9; TRBD1 might be the D (5 bases). V lost 0 bases to trimming and J lost 0 bases, with 10 bases between them. The CDR3 loop spans 16 amino acids. Germline V CDR1 and CDR2: SGDLS, YYNGEE. The CDR3 protein is CASSVDYTGSYNEQFF. In nucleotides, the CDR3 is TGTGCCAGCAGCGTAGACTACACAGGCTCCTACAATGAGCAGTTCTTC.

V is TRBV11-2 and J is TRBJ2-7; tentatively, D is TRBD2 (6 bases). The CDR3 is made up of 17 amino acids. The V and J ends lost 2 bases and 3 bases respectively, with 20 bases between them. CDR1 and CDR2 (germline): SGHAT, FQNNGV. DNA for the CDR3: TGTGCCAGCAGCTTAAACCCCTCCCGGGACTTACTCTACGAGCAGTACTTC. Its translation is CASSLNPSRDLLYEQYF. The entire variable domain, with the rest obtained from reference TRBV11-2 and TRBJ2-7, is as follows: EAGVAQSPRYKIIEKRQSVAFWCNPISGHATLYWYQQILGQGPKLLIQFQNNGVVDDSQLPKDRFSAERLKGVDSTLKIQPAKLEDSAVYLCASSLNPSRDLLYEQYFGPGTRLTVT.

The V and J genes are TRBV6-5 and TRBJ2-2; possible D gene TRBD1, 6 bases. Trimming took 2 bases from V and 9 from J, leaving 16 bases between them. The CDR3 runs to 15 residues. Germline V gives CDR1 MNHEY, CDR2 SVGAGI. Written as DNA, the CDR3 is TGTGCCAGCAGTTACAGGACAGTAAGCTCCCGGGAGCTGTTTTTT. Protein sequence: CASSYRTVSSRELFF.

The J gene is TRBJ2-2, the V gene TRBV7-6; 8 bases are shared with TRBD2. Germline CDR1 is SGHVS and CDR2 is FNYEAQ. This CDR3 has 16 residues. V lost 3 bases and J lost 2; bases outside the gene matches: 5. CDR3 residues: CASSLPSGLNTGELFF. DNA for the CDR3: TGTGCCAGCAGCTTGCCTAGCGGGCTTAACACCGGGGAGCTGTTTTTT.

This sequence joins TRBV19 and TRBJ2-7; 8 bases are shared with TRBD1. Germline CDR1 and CDR2: LNHDA and SQIVND (reference sequence). Trimming removed 5 bases from V and 2 bases from J; junction bases left unmatched: 8. The CDR3 has 15 residues. The chain's CDR3 is CASSRAGTGTYEQYF. CDR3 nucleotide sequence: TGTGCCAGTAGTCGGGCTGGGACAGGAACCTACGAGCAGTACTTC. Together with reference TRBV19 and TRBJ2-7, the CDR3 gives the full variable domain: DGGITQSPKYLFRKEGQNVTLSCEQNLNHDAMYWYRQDPGQGLRLIYYSQIVNDFQKGDIAEGYSVSREKKESFPLTVTSAQKNPTAFYLCASSRAGTGTYEQYFGPGTRLTVT.

This clone was observed once. The chain is built from TRBV11-3 and TRBJ2-5, with no clear D. The V and J ends lost 5 bases and 7 bases respectively, with 14 bases between them. Germline V gene sequence: CDR1 SGHNT, CDR2 YENEEA. The CDR3 consists of 13 residues. CDR3 in DNA: TGTGCCAGCAGCCCTCCAGCAGTCGGGACCCAGTACTTC. It codes for CASSPPAVGTQYF.

This clone was seen once. The chain uses TRBV9 and TRBJ2-7, with 8 positions matching TRBD1. This CDR3 is 14 amino acids long. Trimming removed 4 bases from V and 3 bases from J; junction bases left unmatched: 6. Germline V gene lookup returns CDR1 SGDLS and CDR2 YYNGEE. The CDR3, as DNA: TGTGCCAGCAGCCTAGGACAGGGTGACTACGAGCAGTACTTC. Translated: CASSLGQGDYEQYF.

The chain is built from TRBV10-2 and TRBJ2-7; 12 positions agree with TRBD1. CDR3 size: 15 residues. J was trimmed by 6 bases and V by 2 bases; bases with no gene match: 5. Germline assignment: CDR1 WSHSY and CDR2 SAAADI. CDR3 amino acids: CASSETGTGGFEQYF. The DNA for the CDR3 is TGCGCCAGCAGTGAGACCGGGACAGGGGGCTTCGAGCAGTACTTC.

The genes are TRBV14 and TRBJ2-1, with a tentative D call TRBD2 (5 bases). CDR1 and CDR2 (germline): SGHDN, FVKESK. The CDR3 contains 14 residues. The V and J ends lost 0 bases and 12 bases respectively, with 15 bases between them. The CDR3 DNA is TGTGCCAGCAGCCAAGATCCCCTAGCCGGTGTGCAGTTCTTC. Translating gives CASSQDPLAGVQFF.

J is TRBJ2-5 and V is TRBV18; a possible D gene is TRBD2 (5 bases). The CDR3 is made up of 14 amino acids. Trimming stripped 1 base from V and 4 bases from J, with 10 bases between. The V gene's germline CDR1 is KGHSH and CDR2 LQKENI. The CDR3, as DNA: TGTGCCAGCTCACCACGGGAGTCCGGAGAGACCCAGTACTTC. Translating gives CASSPRESGETQYF.

This chain connects TRBV6-5 to TRBJ2-7; TRBD2 aligns across 11 bases. V lost 4 bases, J lost 0 bases, and 2 bases stayed unmatched. There are 15 residues in the CDR3. Germline loops: CDR1 MNHEY, CDR2 SVGAGI. In DNA form, the CDR3 reads TGTGCCAGCAGTTTTGGGACTAGCGGCTCCTACGAGCAGTACTTC. This gives the protein CASSFGTSGSYEQYF.

This clone was recorded once. This chain connects TRBV28 to TRBJ2-6; D not resolved. Germline V lookup: CDR1 MDHEN, CDR2 SYDVKM. V was shortened by 4 bases and J by 0 bases, with 7 bases between the two germline ends. This CDR3 has 15 amino acids. Written as DNA, the CDR3 is TGTGCCAGCAGTTCGCCCCACTCTGGGGCCAACGTCCTGACTTTC. Encoded protein: CASSSPHSGANVLTF.

V usage is TRBV28 and J usage is TRBJ1-5, with D possibly TRBD1 on 5 matching bases. The V gene lost 1 base and the J gene lost 1 base, with 11 bases spanning the gap. The CDR3 length is 16 residues. The germline V gene encodes CDR1 MDHEN and CDR2 SYDVKM. Here the CDR3 reads CASSLFPRVSNQPQHF. The DNA for the CDR3 is TGTGCCAGCAGTTTATTCCCCAGGGTAAGCAATCAGCCCCAGCATTTT.

This sequence joins TRBV5-6 and TRBJ2-1; the match to TRBD2 covers 7 bases. Germline CDR1 is SGHDT and CDR2 is YYEEEE. V gave up 1 base and J gave up 12 bases; unmatched junction bases: 13. This CDR3 is built from 15 residues. The CDR3 sequence: CASSLKSGNSYGQFF. The CDR3 nucleotides are TGTGCCAGCAGCTTGAAGAGCGGGAACTCATATGGGCAGTTCTTC.

The chain recombines TRBV5-1 with TRBJ2-3; 8 bases are shared with TRBD1. Per the germline V gene, CDR1 is SGHRS and CDR2 is YFSETQ. V lost 9 bases, J lost 1 base, and 10 bases stayed unmatched. The CDR3 is 15 amino acids. The DNA for the CDR3 is TGCGCCACGACCGCAGGGGGCGGCGGCACAGATACGCAGTATTTT. Translation gives CATTAGGGGTDTQYF.